This T cell receptor (beta chain) was captured in a study of post-analysis software for immune sequencing data. Study-wide background: Relapsing-remitting, secondary progressive and progressive-relapsing forms of multiple sclerosis all featured among disease courses.

Prepared TCR beta cDNA libraries contained unique molecular identifiers. The authors obtained roughly 0.5 million cDNA molecules from around 0.96 to 9.9 million T cells. From the PCR reads, TCRdb called clonotypes with MiXCR, one entry per CDR3 protein. Of more than 450,000 distinct CDR3 sequences listed, around a third are singletons. The CDR3 is 17 residues long. The J segment lost 4 bases and the V segment lost 1 base, leaving 9 bases of the junction unmatched. Germline CDR1 reads PRHDT; CDR2 reads FYEKMQ (reference sequence). Whole-study findings and limits: Controls significantly exceeded multiple sclerosis patients in normalized Chao1 diversity. Co-batched samples clustered tightly together by F measure. The five TRBV segments detected at higher frequency in patients than in controls included TRBV5-6, TRBV5-1 and TRBV20-1.

A note on this clonotype: Its antigen is currently unknown.

Sequenced: blood. The receptor was isolated from a girl aged 2-17 years with multiple sclerosis. The rearrangement uses TRBV13 and TRBJ2-3; TRBD2 aligns across 9 bases. In DNA form, the CDR3 reads TGTGCCAGCAGCTTAGTAGGAGTAGCGGGGGCTGCAGATACGCAGTATTTT. This gives the protein CASSLVGVAGAADTQYF. Supplemented by reference TRBV13 and TRBJ2-3, the full variable domain reads AAGVIQSPRHLIKEKRETATLKCYPIPRHDTVYWYQQGPGQDPQFLISFYEKMQSDKGSIPDRFSAQQFSDYHSELNMSSLELGDSALYFCASSLVGVAGAADTQYFGPGTRLTVL.